The clone carrying this T cell receptor beta chain ranks as medium-sized (0.01 to 0.1%). Tregs were sorted as CD4+CD25+CD127-/low cells. Full-length variable regions came from constant-region reverse primers plus semi-nested Nested Universal Primer A PCR. TCRdb independently ran MiXCR on the 5' RACE reads; one entry per CDR3 protein. The sample lists about 32,000 distinct CDR3 sequences, around 27% occurring once. V was cut by 5 bases and J by 0 bases, with 16 bases left in between. The germline gives CDR1 SGHTA, CDR2 FQGNSA. This CDR3 has 16 amino acids. This chain joins TRBV7-2 and TRBJ1-2, with D uncertain. The clonotype comes from a female donor with breast cancer. The sequenced sample was tumor-infiltrating Tregs sorted from the breast tumor. The CDR3 bases are TGTGCCAGCAGCCCCGCGGGCACAGTCCCTAACTATGGCTACACCTTC. It translates to CASSPAGTVPNYGYTF.